The T cell receptor (beta chain) under discussion was sequenced for a study of blood T cell repertoires in COVID-19. Measured with immunoSEQ multiplex PCR; TCRdb has only the in-frame clones, and not every one. The table lists 150,000 to 200,000 clones, 87% of them singletons. The CDR3 contains 14 residues. Germline V gives CDR1 PRHDT, CDR2 FYEKMQ (reference sequence). V dropped 3 bases and J dropped 6 bases, with 9 bases sitting between them. This chain links TRBV13 with TRBJ1-6, with D possibly matching TRBD1 (5 bases). The clonotype was recovered from a human donor in a cohort sampled during active COVID-19. Sequences were obtained from peripheral blood. The CDR3 here is CASSLSRGNSPLHF. For the CDR3, the DNA is TGTGCCAGCAGCTTGTCTAGGGGTAATTCACCCCTCCACTTT.